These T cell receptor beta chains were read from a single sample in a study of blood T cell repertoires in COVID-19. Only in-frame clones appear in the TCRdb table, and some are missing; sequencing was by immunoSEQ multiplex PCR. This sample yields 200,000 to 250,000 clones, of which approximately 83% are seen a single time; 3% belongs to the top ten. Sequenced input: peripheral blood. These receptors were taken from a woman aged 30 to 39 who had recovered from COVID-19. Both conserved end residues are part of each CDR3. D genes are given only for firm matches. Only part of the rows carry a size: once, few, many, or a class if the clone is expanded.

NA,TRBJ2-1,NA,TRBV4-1,TGCGCCAGCAGCCAATTTGTAGGGGCGGCCTACAATGAGCAGTTCTTC,CASSQFVGAAYNEQFF
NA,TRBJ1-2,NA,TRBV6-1,TGTGCCAGCAGTGAATCGATGACGGGTCGGGGGAACTATGGCTACACCTTC,CASSESMTGRGNYGYTF
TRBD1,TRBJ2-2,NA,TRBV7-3,TGTGCCAGCAGGTCAAACAGGGGATCCGGGGAGCTGTTTTTT,CASRSNRGSGELFF
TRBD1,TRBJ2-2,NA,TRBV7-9,TGTGCCAGCACGGACAGGGGGCGGAACACCGGGGAGCTGTTTTTT,CASTDRGRNTGELFF
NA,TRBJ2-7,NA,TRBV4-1,TGCGCCAGCAGCCCGGTGGGAAGGGAGCGGGTTTCCGAGCAGTACTTC,CASSPVGRERVSEQYF
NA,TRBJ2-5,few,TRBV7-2,TGTGCCAGCAGCCCCGCACGGGAGACCCAGTACTTC,CASSPARETQYF
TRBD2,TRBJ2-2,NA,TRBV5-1,TGCGCCAGCAGCTTGGTTCTAGCGGGGACCGGGGAGCTGTTTTTT,CASSLVLAGTGELFF
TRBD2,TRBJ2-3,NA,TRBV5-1,TGCGCCAGCAAACATCGACCCGGGACTAGCGGGGGTGACACAGATACGCAGTATTTT,CASKHRPGTSGGDTDTQYF
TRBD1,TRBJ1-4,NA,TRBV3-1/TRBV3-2,TGTGCCAGCAGCCGGACAGGGGACATCGAAAAACTGTTTTTT,CASSRTGDIEKLFF
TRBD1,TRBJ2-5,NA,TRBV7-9,TGTGCCAGCAGCACCCTGGGACAGGCGGCCCAAGAGACCCAGTACTTC,CASSTLGQAAQETQYF
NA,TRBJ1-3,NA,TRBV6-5,TGTGCCAGCAGTTACCAGGGGACGTTGGGAAACACCATATATTTT,CASSYQGTLGNTIYF
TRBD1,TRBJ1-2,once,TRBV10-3,TGTGCCATCAGTGTCAGGACAGGGGATGGCTACACCTTC,CAISVRTGDGYTF
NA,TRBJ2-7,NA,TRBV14,TGTGCCAGCAGCCAAGGGGGGCTTCCCTACGAGCAGTACTTC,CASSQGGLPYEQYF
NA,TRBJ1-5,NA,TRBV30,TGTGCCTGGAGTGCAGGGGTTCGACAGCCCCAGCATTTT,CAWSAGVRQPQHF
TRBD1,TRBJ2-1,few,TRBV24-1,TGTGCCACCAGTGAAGGGGGAGGACAGGGGGCAAGTGAGCAGTTCTTC,CATSEGGGQGASEQFF
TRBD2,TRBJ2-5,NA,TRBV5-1,TGCGCCAGCAGCTGGGGACTAGAAGAGACCCAGTACTTC,CASSWGLEETQYF
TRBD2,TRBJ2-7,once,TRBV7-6,TGTGCCAGCAGCTTAGCGGGGGGGGGATTTGGCTACGAGCAGTACTTC,CASSLAGGGFGYEQYF
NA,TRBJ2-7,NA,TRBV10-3,TGTGCCATCAGGGCGGGGGCTGGGTCCTACGAGCAGTACTTC,CAIRAGAGSYEQYF
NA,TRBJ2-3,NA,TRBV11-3,TGTGCCAGCAGCTTGGGGCGGTCAGATACGCAGTATTTT,CASSLGRSDTQYF
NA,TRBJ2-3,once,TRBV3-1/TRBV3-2,TGTGCCAGCAGCCAAGATCCAACTAACACAGATACGCAGTATTTT,CASSQDPTNTDTQYF
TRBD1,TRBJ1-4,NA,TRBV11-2,TGTGCCAGCAGCCCGCTCCAGGGGACAGGGTATCGTAAACTGTTTTTT,CASSPLQGTGYRKLFF
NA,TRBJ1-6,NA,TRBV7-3,TGTGCCACCTATGGTCCAATGTGGTTGACAGGCCCGCACTATAATTCACCCTTCCACTTT,CATYGPMWLTGPHYNSPFHF
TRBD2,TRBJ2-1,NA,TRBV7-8,TGTGCCAGCAGCCATGCGGGGGGGCGGAATGAGCAGTTCTTC,CASSHAGGRNEQFF
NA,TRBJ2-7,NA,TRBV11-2,TGTGCCAGCAGCTTAGGGGGCGGTTCCTACGAGCAGTACTTC,CASSLGGGSYEQYF
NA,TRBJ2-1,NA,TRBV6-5,TGTGCCAGCAAAGGTAACGGAGTGACCAATGAGCAGTTCTTC,CASKGNGVTNEQFF
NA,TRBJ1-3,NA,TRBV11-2,TGTGCCAGCCGGAGGCGCCCCGGAAACACCATATATTTT,CASRRRPGNTIYF
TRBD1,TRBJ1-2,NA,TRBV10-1,TGCGCCAGCAGTGTCAGAGGGACAGCACCACGTCGGGACTATGGCTACACCTTC,CASSVRGTAPRRDYGYTF
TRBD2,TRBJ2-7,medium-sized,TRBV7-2,TGTGCCAGCAGCTGGGGGGAGGGTAGCTCCTACGAGCAGTACTTC,CASSWGEGSSYEQYF
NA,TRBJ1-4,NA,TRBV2,TGTGCCAGCAGTCGTCAGGGTCCTGAAAAACTGTTTTTT,CASSRQGPEKLFF
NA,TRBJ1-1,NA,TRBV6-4,TGTGCCAGCAGTGAGAGTCTCGATAGCACTGAAGCTTTCTTT,CASSESLDSTEAFF
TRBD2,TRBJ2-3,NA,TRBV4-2,TGTGCCAGCAGCCAAAGGACTAGCGGGGGGGGATCGGATACGCAGTATTTT,CASSQRTSGGGSDTQYF
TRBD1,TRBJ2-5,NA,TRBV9,TGTGCCAGCAGCGAGACCCCGGGACAGGGACGTGAGACCCAGTACTTC,CASSETPGQGRETQYF
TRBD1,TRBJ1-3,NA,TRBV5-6,TGTGCCAGCAGCTTAGGACAGGGTCGCTCTGGAAACACCATATATTTT,CASSLGQGRSGNTIYF
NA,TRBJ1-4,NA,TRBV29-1,TGCAGCGTTGCGGGGGGAGGTGAAAAACTGTTTTTT,CSVAGGGEKLFF
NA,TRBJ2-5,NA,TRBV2,TGTGCCAGCCAAGGGTCGGGGCAAGAGACCCAGTACTTC,CASQGSGQETQYF
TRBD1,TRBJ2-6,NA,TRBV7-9,TGTGCCAGCAGCTTAGTTGCCAGGGGGCTTAGCGTCCTGACTTTC,CASSLVARGLSVLTF
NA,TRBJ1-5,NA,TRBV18,TGTGCCAGCTCACCACCCGGGGGGGGTCTGAGCAATCAGCCCCAGCATTTT,CASSPPGGGLSNQPQHF
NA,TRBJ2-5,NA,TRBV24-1,TGTGCCACCAGTGATCGGGAGACCCAGTACTTC,CATSDRETQYF
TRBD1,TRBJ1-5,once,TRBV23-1,TGCGCCAGCAGTCGGGGCAGGGGGAATTATAGCAATCAGCCCCAGCATTTT,CASSRGRGNYSNQPQHF
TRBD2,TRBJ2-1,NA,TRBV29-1,TGCAGCGTTGTCGGGGGGGCGATTGAGCAGTTCTTC,CSVVGGAIEQFF
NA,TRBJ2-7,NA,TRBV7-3,TGTGCCAGCAGCGTTCAGGGTCTTAGCTCCTACGAGCAGTACTTC,CASSVQGLSSYEQYF
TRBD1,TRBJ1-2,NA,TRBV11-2,TGTGCCAGCAGCTTAGTCGCCGACAGGGGGGGCTACACCTTC,CASSLVADRGGYTF
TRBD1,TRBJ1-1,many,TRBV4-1,TGCGCCAGCAGCACGGGACAGGGGTCGAACACTGAAGCTTTCTTT,CASSTGQGSNTEAFF
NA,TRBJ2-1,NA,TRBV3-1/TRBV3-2,TGTGCCAGCAGCCAAGTTGAGGGTGGTGAGCAGTTCTTC,CASSQVEGGEQFF
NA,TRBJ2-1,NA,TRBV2,TGTGCCAGCAATTACGGCGGGGTGGGAAATGAGCAGTTCTTC,CASNYGGVGNEQFF
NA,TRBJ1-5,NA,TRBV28,TGTGCCAGCAGAACAGGACGGGGGAGGGGTCAGCCCCAGCATTTT,CASRTGRGRGQPQHF
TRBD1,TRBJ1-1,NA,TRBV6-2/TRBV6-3,TGTGCCAGCAGCTTGGACAGGGGAACTGAAGCTTTCTTT,CASSLDRGTEAFF
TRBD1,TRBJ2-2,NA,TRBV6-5,TGTGCCAGCAGTTATACAGGGGGCGTTATAACCGGGGAGCTGTTTTTT,CASSYTGGVITGELFF
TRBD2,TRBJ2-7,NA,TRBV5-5,TGTGCCAGCAGCCTAAGCGGGGGAGAGGGGTACGAGCAGTACTTC,CASSLSGGEGYEQYF
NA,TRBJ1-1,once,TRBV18,TGTGCCAGCTCACCAATGGTATTGGGCACGAACACTGAAGCTTTCTTT,CASSPMVLGTNTEAFF
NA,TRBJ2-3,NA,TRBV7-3,TGTGCCAGCAGCTTATTACACACAGATACGCAGTATTTT,CASSLLHTDTQYF
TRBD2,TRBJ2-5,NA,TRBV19,TGTGCCACCTCTCCGCCAGGACTAGTCGGACGAGAGACCCAGTACTTC,CATSPPGLVGRETQYF
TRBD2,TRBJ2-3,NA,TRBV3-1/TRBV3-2,TGTGCCAGCAGCCAACGGCTTGGGGCGGGGGGGCCCCCAGATACGCAGTATTTT,CASSQRLGAGGPPDTQYF
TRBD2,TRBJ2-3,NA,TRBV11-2,TGTGCCAGCAGCTTCTTATCAGCGGGGGGGCGGGATACGCAGTATTTT,CASSFLSAGGRDTQYF
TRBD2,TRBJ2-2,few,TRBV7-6,TGTGCCAGCAGCGCGGAGACTAGCGGGGGTTGGAGGGACACCGGGGAGCTGTTTTTT,CASSAETSGGWRDTGELFF
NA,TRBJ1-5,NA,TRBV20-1,TGCAGTGCTAGTCTGCAAGGGCGAGGGAATCAGCCCCAGCATTTT,CSASLQGRGNQPQHF
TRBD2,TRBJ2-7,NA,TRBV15,TGTGCCACCAGCAGAGACTCCGGGACTAGCTTATCCTACGAGCAGTACTTC,CATSRDSGTSLSYEQYF
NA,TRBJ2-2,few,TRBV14,TGTGCCAGCAGCCCGCTGGGGGCAGACAACACCGGGGAGCTGTTTTTT,CASSPLGADNTGELFF
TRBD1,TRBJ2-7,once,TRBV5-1,TGCGCCAGAGGACCTACAGGGGGCGGCTCCTACGAGCAGTACTTC,CARGPTGGGSYEQYF